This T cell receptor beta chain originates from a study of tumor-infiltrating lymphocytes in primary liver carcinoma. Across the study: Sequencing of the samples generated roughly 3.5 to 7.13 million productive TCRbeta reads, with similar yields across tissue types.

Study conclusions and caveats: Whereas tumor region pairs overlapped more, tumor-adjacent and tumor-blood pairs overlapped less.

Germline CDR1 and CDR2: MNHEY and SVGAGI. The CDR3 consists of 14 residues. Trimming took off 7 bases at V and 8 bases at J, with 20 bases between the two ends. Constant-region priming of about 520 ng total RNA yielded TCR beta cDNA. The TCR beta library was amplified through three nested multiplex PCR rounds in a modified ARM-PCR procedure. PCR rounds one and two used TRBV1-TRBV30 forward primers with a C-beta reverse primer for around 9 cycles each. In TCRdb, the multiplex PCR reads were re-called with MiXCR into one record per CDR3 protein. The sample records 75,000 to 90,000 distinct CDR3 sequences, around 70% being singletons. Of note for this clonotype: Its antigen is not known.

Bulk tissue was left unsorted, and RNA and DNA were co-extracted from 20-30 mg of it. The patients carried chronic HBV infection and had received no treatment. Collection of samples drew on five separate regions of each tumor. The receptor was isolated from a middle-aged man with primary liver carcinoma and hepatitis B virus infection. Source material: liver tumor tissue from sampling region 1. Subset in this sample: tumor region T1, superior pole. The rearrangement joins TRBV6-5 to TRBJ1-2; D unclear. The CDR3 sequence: CASTNIGDIDGYTF. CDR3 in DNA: TGTGCCAGCACTAATATCGGGGATATCGACGGCTACACCTTC.